This T cell receptor beta chain was obtained from a study of shared clonotypes between healthy human individuals (dated by TCRdb to 2020 to 2022). Notes on the research overall: The cohort included a few men and a couple of women between 18 and 49 years of age. To increase sequencing depth and limit assay-specific biases, TCR repertoire library preparation and sequencing were carried out by different laboratories using diverse techniques. Leukapheresis yielded between about 0.94 and 10 billion PBMCs per donor. To estimate repertoire size and how much clonotypes are shared between individuals, the study performed deep sequencing of blood TCR repertoires from about five healthy adults. For each donor, CD4 naive and CD4 memory were each given three plates, CD8 naive was given two plates, and CD8 memory was given one plate. Points the paper makes about the study in general: Rarefaction of sorted-subset datasets indicated incomplete sequencing despite the large sequencing depth. Compared with non-shared clonotypes, the clonotypes found in all four sorted-subset donors had higher generation probabilities. Sampling was restricted to blood, and TCR repertoires in tissues likely differ from the TCR repertoires found in blood. Estimated clonotype richness was generally larger for naive than for memory subsets. Pairwise subsampling led to the expectation that sequencing depth would affect the degree of clonotype sharing among donors. Sharing across a handful of donors was observed for around 5% of naive CD4, under 4% of naive CD8, 2% to 2.5% of memory CD4, and approximately 0.41% of memory CD8 clonotypes. Because the study included a small number of donors, the genetic and exposure-history diversity represented was limited.

The donors were healthy, HIV-negative adults with no recently reported acute infections or vaccinations. All donors were Caucasian adults living in Nashville, Tennessee, USA. CD4+ T cells were enriched through magnetic negative selection, after which naive cells were positively selected on CD45RA and the remaining negative fraction served as the memory subset. Blood was collected by leukapheresis, and PBMCs were isolated by Ficoll-Histopaque density gradient centrifugation and then cryopreserved in liquid nitrogen vapor phase. Analytical flow cytometry was used to check the purity and quantity of each magnetically sorted T cell population. Genomic DNA was isolated from each sorted fraction and quantified by UV absorbance on a Nanodrop 2000c. TCR CDR3 regions were amplified from genomic DNA by multiplex PCR using the deep immunoSEQ assay. Genomic DNA extracted from each cell subset was distributed evenly over all wells of several immunoSEQ 96-well plates, and each plate served as one replicate. Each replicate PCR for sorted subsets received around 200 ng genomic DNA, equal to roughly 29,000 T cell genomes. Purified libraries were measured with a Qubit 3.0 fluorometer, size-checked on a Bioanalyzer 2100, and measured again with the KAPA Library Quantification kit. A separate single-read 150-cycle Illumina NextSeq 550 flow cell was used to sequence each immunoSEQ 96-well plate. The source study handled its data this way. The immunoSEQ output contained only junctional sequences without quality scores, so filtering could not match that applied to full-length reads. Sequences were annotated with PyIR, a Python wrapper for IgBLAST v1.9, and V/J genes and CDR3 were assigned using IMGT germline references. Reads were filtered out if the reads had weak V/J assignments (E-value above 1e-6), no CDR3, stop codons, out-of-frame junctions, or ambiguous translated residues. V3J clonotypes were defined by identical inferred V gene, J gene, and CDR3 amino acid sequence. Percentage overlap between repertoires was calculated by dividing the number of shared unique clonotypes by the size of the smaller repertoire. Repertoire richness was assessed with RTK rarefaction, the Chao1 estimator, and Recon v2.1 estimates of unobserved clonotypes. OLGA was used to compute generation probabilities for all TCRbeta clonotypes that the gDNA method yielded from several donors. This immuneACCESS table, as held by TCRdb, lists in-frame sequences with V and J called but not all clones. Of the missing ones, under half trace to an unresolved V gene in checked studies; the others have no known cause. Clone size and V and J calls were adopted from that table, with D and trimming inferred from the DNA. The sample data list 2 million to 2.5 million clones, and about 90% of these were observed just once. The ten largest clones capture 0.37% of the sample.

Relative to germline, V is missing 5 bases and J is missing 4 bases, with 8 bases of the junction outside any gene match. Spanning cysteine to phenylalanine, the CDR3 consists of 15 amino acids. The only DNA kept is the CDR3, 45 bases in frame from the first base. From a lookup of the germline V gene, CDR1 and CDR2 are SGHTA and FQGNSA. On this clone itself: The antigen this receptor binds is unknown. Per-base qualities were not stored, and no clone one base away is much larger.

The sequence derives from a man aged 18 to 30 in good health. Some clones in this sample may be carry-over from other donors' samples. Specimen: naive CD4+ T cells from PBMCs. The sample's cell subset or site, from its label and the paper: CD45RA+ positively selected. Recombination connected TRBV7-2 to TRBJ2-7; TRBD1 fits 10 bases in the junction. The CDR3 region reads CASSLGGQGFYEQYF. The base sequence is TGTGCCAGCAGCCTGGGGGGACAGGGGTTTTACGAGCAGTACTTC.